A selection of T cell receptor beta chains follows, all from one sample in a study of shared clonotypes between healthy human individuals. Assay: immunoSEQ multiplex PCR; the TCRdb copy retains only in-frame clones and omits some. The table lists 2 million to 2.5 million clones, 92% of them singletons, with around 0.38% in the top ten. Specimen: naive CD4+ T cells from PBMCs. The receptor source for this set is a man aged 18 to 29 in good health. Some clones in this sample may be carry-over from other donors' samples. CDR3s include the opening cysteine and the closing phenylalanine or tryptophan. The D gene is left open where the match is weak. The listing skips clone size in some rows; elsewhere it reads once, few, many or a size class.

NA	TRBV7-2	NA	TRBJ2-2	CASSLLAGSGGELFF	TGTGCCAGCAGCTTATTGGCAGGGTCAGGCGGGGAGCTGTTTTTT
NA	TRBV6-5	NA	TRBJ1-5	CASRGHLSNQPQHF	TGTGCCAGCAGAGGGCACCTTAGCAATCAGCCCCAGCATTTT
NA	TRBV30	NA	TRBJ2-3	CAWRADTQYF	TGTGCCTGGAGGGCAGATACGCAGTATTTT
TRBD1	TRBV5-1	NA	TRBJ2-7	CASSIAVRGSDEQYF	TGCGCCAGCAGCATTGCCGTCAGGGGGAGCGACGAGCAGTACTTC
NA	TRBV5-6	NA	TRBJ1-1	CASSPQGGTEAFF	TGTGCCAGCAGCCCCCAGGGCGGCACTGAAGCTTTCTTT
TRBD2	TRBV6-5	NA	TRBJ2-5	CASSYQLAGVTETQYF	TGTGCCAGCAGTTACCAACTAGCGGGAGTAACAGAGACCCAGTACTTC
TRBD2	TRBV18	NA	TRBJ2-1	CASSPSGRPRNEQFF	TGTGCCAGCTCACCTAGCGGGAGGCCCCGCAATGAGCAGTTCTTC
NA	TRBV7-9	NA	TRBJ1-2	CASSRLGRDYGYTF	TGTGCCAGCAGCCGTCTAGGGAGGGACTATGGCTACACCTTC
NA	TRBV28	NA	TRBJ1-6	CASSPTGQGSNSPLHF	TGTGCCAGCAGTCCTACAGGGCAGGGATCCAATTCACCCCTCCACTTT
TRBD2	TRBV19	once	TRBJ2-1	CASSIDLSGTSGALNEQFF	TGTGCCAGTAGTATAGATCTATCCGGGACTAGCGGAGCCCTCAATGAGCAGTTCTTC
NA	TRBV4-3	once	TRBJ2-7	CASSQSPTTYEQYF	TGCGCCAGCAGCCAGTCCCCCACCACCTACGAGCAGTACTTC
NA	TRBV7-8	NA	TRBJ2-5	CASSPRAGETQYF	TGTGCCAGCAGCCCCAGGGCAGGGGAGACCCAGTACTTC
NA	TRBV6-1	NA	TRBJ2-5	CASSEAGIETQYF	TGTGCCAGCAGTGAAGCAGGGATTGAGACCCAGTACTTC
TRBD1	TRBV10-3	NA	TRBJ2-7	CAISELTGGYEQYF	TGTGCCATCAGTGAGTTGACAGGGGGCTACGAGCAGTACTTC
NA	TRBV28	NA	TRBJ1-6	CASSPLGSGPNNSPLHF	TGTGCCAGCAGCCCACTCGGGAGTGGCCCGAATAATTCACCCCTCCACTTT
NA	TRBV6-1	NA	TRBJ2-7	CASSEAGGARYEQYF	TGTGCCAGCAGTGAAGCGGGGGGGGCAAGGTACGAGCAGTACTTC
TRBD1	TRBV5-1	NA	TRBJ2-7	CASSLYRGHEQYF	TGCGCCAGCAGCTTGTACAGGGGGCACGAGCAGTACTTC
TRBD2	TRBV5-4	NA	TRBJ2-3	CASSLGLAGGGVTDTQYF	TGTGCCAGCAGCTTGGGACTAGCGGGAGGCGGGGTCACAGATACGCAGTATTTT
TRBD2	TRBV10-3	NA	TRBJ2-3	CAISRSIRSGEGYTDTQYF	TGTGCCATCAGTCGGAGTATTCGGTCCGGGGAGGGCTACACAGATACGCAGTATTTT
TRBD1	TRBV6-1	NA	TRBJ2-7	CASSGRGQAHISYEQYF	TGTGCCAGCAGTGGACGGGGACAGGCTCACATCTCCTACGAGCAGTACTTC
NA	TRBV5-8	NA	TRBJ1-2	CASSATGLYGYTF	TGTGCCAGCAGCGCAACAGGGTTGTATGGCTACACCTTC
TRBD1	TRBV28	once	TRBJ2-5	CASSSTGQGETQYF	TGTGCCAGCAGTTCGACGGGACAGGGGGAGACCCAGTACTTC
TRBD2	TRBV11-3	NA	TRBJ2-1	CASSFTSGLHFF	TGTGCCAGCAGCTTTACTAGCGGGCTCCACTTCTTC
TRBD2	TRBV5-1	NA	TRBJ2-1	CASSLGTSGTNNEQFF	TGCGCCAGCAGCTTGGGGACTAGCGGGACGAACAATGAGCAGTTCTTC
NA	TRBV7-9	NA	TRBJ1-5	CASSFGTPQHF	TGTGCCAGCAGCTTCGGGACCCCCCAGCATTTT
TRBD1	TRBV7-3	NA	TRBJ1-1	CASSLSGGPNTEAFF	TGTGCCAGCAGCTTATCAGGGGGCCCGAACACTGAAGCTTTCTTT
NA	TRBV15	NA	TRBJ1-4	CATGKGKLFF	TGTGCCACCGGGAAGGGAAAACTGTTTTTT
NA	TRBV5-1	NA	TRBJ2-7	CASSDSATSYEQYF	TGCGCCAGCAGCGATTCAGCTACGTCCTACGAGCAGTACTTC